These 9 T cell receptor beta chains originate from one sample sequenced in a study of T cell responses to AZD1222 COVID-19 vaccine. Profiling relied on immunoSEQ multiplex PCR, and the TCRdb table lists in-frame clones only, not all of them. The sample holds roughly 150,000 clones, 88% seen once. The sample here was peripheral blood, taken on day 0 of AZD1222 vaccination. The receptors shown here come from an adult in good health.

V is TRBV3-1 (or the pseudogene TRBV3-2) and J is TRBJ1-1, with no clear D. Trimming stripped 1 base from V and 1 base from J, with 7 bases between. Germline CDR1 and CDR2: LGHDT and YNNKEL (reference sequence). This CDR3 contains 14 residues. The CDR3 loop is CASSQGHSNTEAFF. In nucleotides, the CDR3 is TGTGCCAGCAGCCAAGGACACTCGAACACTGAAGCTTTCTTT.

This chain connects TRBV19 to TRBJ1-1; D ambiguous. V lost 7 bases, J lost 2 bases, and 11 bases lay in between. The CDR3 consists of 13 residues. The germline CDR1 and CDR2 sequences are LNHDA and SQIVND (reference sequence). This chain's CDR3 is CASIGSINTEAFF. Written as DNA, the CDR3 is TGTGCCAGTATAGGCAGTATAAACACTGAAGCTTTCTTT.

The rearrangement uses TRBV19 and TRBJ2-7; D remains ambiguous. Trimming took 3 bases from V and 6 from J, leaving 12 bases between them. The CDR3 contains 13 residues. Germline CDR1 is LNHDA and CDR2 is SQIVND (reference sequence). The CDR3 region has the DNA TGTGCCAGTAGTATCCCTTGGGGTGGCGAGCAGTACTTC. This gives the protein CASSIPWGGEQYF. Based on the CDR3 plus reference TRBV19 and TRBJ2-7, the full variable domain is DGGITQSPKYLFRKEGQNVTLSCEQNLNHDAMYWYRQDPGQGLRLIYYSQIVNDFQKGDIAEGYSVSREKKESFPLTVTSAQKNPTAFYLCASSIPWGGEQYFGPGTRLTVT.

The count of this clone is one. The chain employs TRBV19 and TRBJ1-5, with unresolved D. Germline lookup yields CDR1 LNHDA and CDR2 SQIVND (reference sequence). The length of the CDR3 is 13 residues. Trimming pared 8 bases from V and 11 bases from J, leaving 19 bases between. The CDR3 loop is CASARPGLASQHF. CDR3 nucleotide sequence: TGTGCCAGTGCTAGGCCAGGTCTTGCGTCCCAGCATTTT.

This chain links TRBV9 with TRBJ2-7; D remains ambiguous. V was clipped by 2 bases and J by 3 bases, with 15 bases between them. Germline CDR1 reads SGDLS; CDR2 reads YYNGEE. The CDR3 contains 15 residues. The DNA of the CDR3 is TGTGCCAGCAGCGTCACAAGTGGCAGTATCTACGAGCAGTACTTC. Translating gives CASSVTSGSIYEQYF.

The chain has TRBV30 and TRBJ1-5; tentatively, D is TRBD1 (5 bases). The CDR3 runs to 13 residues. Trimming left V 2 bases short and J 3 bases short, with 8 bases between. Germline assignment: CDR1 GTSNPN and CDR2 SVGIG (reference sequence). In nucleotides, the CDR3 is TGTGCCTGGAGTACAGGTTTCAATCAGCCCCAGCATTTT. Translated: CAWSTGFNQPQHF.

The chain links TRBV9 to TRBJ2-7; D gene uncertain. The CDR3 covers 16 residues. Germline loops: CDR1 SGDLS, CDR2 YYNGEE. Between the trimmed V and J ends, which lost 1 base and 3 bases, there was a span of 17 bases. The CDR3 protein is CASSVSPGTANYEQYF. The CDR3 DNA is TGTGCCAGCAGCGTAAGCCCAGGAACGGCCAACTACGAGCAGTACTTC.

CDR3 sequence: CASSLGDRHYLTEAFF. For the CDR3, the DNA is TGTGCCAGCAGCTTGGGGGACAGGCATTATTTAACTGAAGCTTTCTTT. This chain links TRBV7-3 with TRBJ1-1, with TRBD1 matching over 8 bases. Germline values: CDR1 SGHTA, CDR2 FQGTGA. J lost 5 bases, V lost 3 bases, and 11 bases had no gene match. The CDR3 spans 16 residues.

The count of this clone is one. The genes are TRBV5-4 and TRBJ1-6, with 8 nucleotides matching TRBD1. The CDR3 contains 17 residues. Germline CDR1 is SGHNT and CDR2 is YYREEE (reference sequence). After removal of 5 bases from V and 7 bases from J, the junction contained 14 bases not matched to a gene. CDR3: CASSLGVRDRRNSPLHF. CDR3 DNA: TGTGCCAGCAGTCTGGGAGTCCGGGACAGGAGAAATTCACCCCTCCACTTT. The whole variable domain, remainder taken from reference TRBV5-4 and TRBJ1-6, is ETGVTQSPTHLIKTRGQQVTLRCSSQSGHNTVSWYQQALGQGPQFIFQYYREEENGRGNFPPRFSGLQFPNYSSELNVNALELDDSALYLCASSLGVRDRRNSPLHFGNGTRLTVT.